The 10 T cell receptor beta chains below come from one sample, sequenced in a study of T cells in Graves' hyperthyroidism and ophthalmopathy. Authors of the study amplified TCR beta CDR3 regions from RNA transcripts. The TCR CDR3 first-round RT-PCR relied on the HTBI primer set. TCRdb used MiXCR to reprocess the multiplex PCR reads, holding one entry per CDR3 protein. The sample yields 750,000 to 950,000 distinct CDR3 sequences, roughly 40% seen once. The specimen was blood. The origin of the receptors is a man younger than 30 with Graves' hyperthyroidism.

This clonotype was observed a few times. This rearrangement joins TRBV14 to TRBJ1-6; tentative D call: TRBD1 (6 bases). CDR1 and CDR2 from the germline V gene are SGHDN and FVKESK. This CDR3 is 12 amino acids long. Trimming removed 7 bases at V and 10 bases at J, with 11 bases between. The chain's CDR3 is CASNRGGSPLHF. The CDR3 bases are TGTGCCAGCAACCGGGGGGGCTCACCCCTCCACTTT. Full variable domain (missing parts from reference TRBV14 and TRBJ1-6): EAGVTQFPSHSVIEKGQTVTLRCDPISGHDNLYWYRRVMGKEIKFLLHFVKESKQDESGMPNNRFLAERTGGTYSTLKVQPAELEDSGVYFCASNRGGSPLHFGNGTRLTVT.

This clonotype was observed a few times. One end of the junction does not line up with germline, which may come from a read error. This chain uses TRBV7-7 with TRBJ2-5, with D perhaps given as TRBD1 or TRBD2 (6 bases each). CDR3 length: 15 amino acids. Per germline, CDR1 SSHAT and CDR2 FNYEAQ (reference sequence). The CDR3 sequence: CASSLGLGGGETQYF. The CDR3, as DNA: TGTGCTAGCAGCTTAGGTCTGGGGGGCGGAGAGACCCAGTACTTC. The complete variable domain, with remaining parts taken from reference TRBV7-7 and TRBJ2-5, reads GAGVSQSPRYKVTKRGQDVTLRCDPISSHATLYWYQQALGQGPEFLTYFNYEAQPDKSGLPSDRFSAERPEGSISTLTIQRTEQRDSAMYRCASSLGLGGGETQYFGPGTRLLVL.

The rearrangement joins TRBV7-9 to TRBJ2-2, with D perhaps matching TRBD1 (6 bases). In germline, CDR1 is SEHNR, CDR2 FQNEAQ (reference sequence). This CDR3 region has 13 residues. Trimming cost V 6 bases and J 7 bases, with 12 bases left between them. CDR3: CASRTGQVGELFF. CDR3 DNA: TGTGCCAGCAGAACAGGGCAAGTCGGGGAGCTGTTTTTT.

At least ten counts were recorded for this clonotype. This rearrangement joins TRBV29-1 to TRBJ2-5, with unresolved D. This CDR3 spans 12 amino acids. Germline CDR1 reads SQVTM; CDR2 reads ANQGSEA. Trimming shortened V by 4 bases and J by 4 bases, and 10 bases separated the two germline ends. The DNA for the CDR3 is TGCAGCGTTGTGGGCAGGATAGAGACCCAGTACTTC. Protein: CSVVGRIETQYF. Looking up the rest from reference TRBV29-1 and TRBJ2-5 gives the full variable domain: SAVISQKPSRDICQRGTSLTIQCQVDSQVTMMFWYRQQPGQSLTLIATANQGSEATYESGFVIDKFPISRPNLTFSTLTVSNMSPEDSSIYLCSVVGRIETQYFGPGTRLLVL.

This chain connects TRBV10-3 to TRBJ2-7; D gene unclear. Trimming took off 8 bases at V and 3 bases at J, with 11 bases between the two ends. The germline gives CDR1 ENHRY, CDR2 SYGVKD. The CDR3 consists of 12 residues. Here the CDR3 reads CAIGLGHYEQYF. DNA of the CDR3: TGTGCCATCGGGTTGGGTCACTACGAGCAGTACTTC.

This clonotype showed up many times. The J gene is TRBJ1-2, the V gene TRBV29-1, with no clear D. There are 13 residues in the CDR3. V was shortened by 5 bases and J by 4 bases, with 14 bases between the two germline ends. Germline values: CDR1 SQVTM, CDR2 ANQGSEA. As DNA, the CDR3 is TGCAGCGTTAACACGGACTCCCCCTATGGCTACACCTTC. It codes for CSVNTDSPYGYTF.

Ten or more counts support this clonotype. The rearrangement links TRBV29-1 to TRBJ1-1, with 7 nucleotides matching TRBD1. The CDR3 totals 11 residues. Germline CDR1 is SQVTM and CDR2 is ANQGSEA. With 6 bases clipped from V and 5 bases from J, the junction kept 3 bases outside the gene matches. The CDR3 DNA reads TGCAGCGTCCAGGGGGGAACTGAAGCTTTCTTT. Amino acid sequence: CSVQGGTEAFF.

V usage is TRBV25-1 and J usage is TRBJ2-7; weak D call: TRBD2 (5 bases). The CDR3 is made up of 14 amino acids. Germline CDR1 and CDR2: MGHDK and SYGVNS. The V end was cut by 4 bases, the J end by 3 bases, with 13 bases between. The CDR3 region has the DNA TGTGCCAGCAGTGTTGCGGGTTCCCACTACGAGCAGTACTTC. The encoded protein is CASSVAGSHYEQYF.

Only a few counts were recorded for this clonotype. The V call is TRBV12-3 or TRBV12-4, the J call TRBJ1-2, with a possible D match to TRBD1 (5 bases). The length of the CDR3 is 13 residues. V dropped 5 bases and J dropped 6 bases, with 13 bases sitting between them. The CDR3 nucleotides are TGTGCCAGCAGTACGGGACGGCTCGATGGCTACACCTTC. Its protein is CASSTGRLDGYTF.

The rearrangement uses TRBV7-9 and TRBJ1-5; D possibly corresponds to TRBD1 (5 bases). CDR3 length equals 14 residues. Germline V lookup: CDR1 SEHNR, CDR2 FQNEAQ (reference sequence). V lost 4 bases to trimming and J lost 11 bases, with 18 bases between them. CDR3 amino acids: CASSYSGIQETQHF. For the CDR3, the DNA is TGTGCCAGCAGCTACTCAGGGATCCAAGAGACCCAGCATTTT.